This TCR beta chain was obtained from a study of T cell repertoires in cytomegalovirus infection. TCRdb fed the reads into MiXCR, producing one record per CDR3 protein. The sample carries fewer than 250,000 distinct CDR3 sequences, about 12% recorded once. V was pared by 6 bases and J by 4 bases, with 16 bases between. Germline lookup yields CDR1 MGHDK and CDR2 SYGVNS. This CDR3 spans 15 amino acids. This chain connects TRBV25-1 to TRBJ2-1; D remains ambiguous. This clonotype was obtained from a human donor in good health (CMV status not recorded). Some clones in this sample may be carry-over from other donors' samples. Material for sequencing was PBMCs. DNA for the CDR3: TGTGCCAGCAGGAGTTCCGGGCCATCTTACAATGAGCAGTTCTTC. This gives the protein CASRSSGPSYNEQFF.